This TCR beta chain was identified in a study of blood T cell repertoires in COVID-19. At the level of the study: There were acute and convalescent COVID-19 samples, and they came from the United States, Italy and Spain. PBMCs, B-cell-depleted T cells, or T cells provided the cDNA or gDNA that made up the material.

Authors' processing steps: Estimation of nucleated cell counts was performed using reference gene primer amplification. Clones were read by immunoSEQ multiplex PCR, and TCRdb kept only the in-frame ones, dropping some. Clonal size and the V and J genes are those of that table, whereas D and trimming came from the DNA. The sample carries about 90,000 clones, over 75% recorded once. Germline lookup yields CDR1 SGHTA and CDR2 FQGNSA. Trimming at V came to 0 bases and at J to 3 bases, leaving 0 bases not matched to a gene. The CDR3 length is 16 residues. The sample was peripheral blood. This receptor was taken from a human donor in a cohort sampled during active COVID-19. The rearrangement links TRBV7-2 to TRBJ2-7; TRBD2 aligns across 15 bases. The CDR3 loop is CASSLAGLAGGYEQYF. In nucleotides, the CDR3 is TGTGCCAGCAGCTTAGCGGGACTAGCGGGAGGCTACGAGCAGTACTTC.